This is a list of T cell receptor beta chains from one sample in a study of long-term antiretroviral therapy in people with HIV. Clones were sequenced by immunoSEQ multiplex PCR, and TCRdb holds only the in-frame ones, with some missing. The sample holds approximately 25,000 clones, roughly 82% seen once. The sequencing used unsorted PBMCs, collected 3 years after starting antiretroviral therapy. The receptor set was obtained from a man aged 50-60 years with HIV. The CDR3 runs from the conserved cysteine through the conserved F or W. D genes are given only for firm matches. Some rows mark clone size as missing; the rest say once, few, many or name a class of expanded clone.

size | J | D | V | length | CDR3 | DNA
. | TRBJ1-1 | . | TRBV19 | 14 | CASSIVAGNTEAFF | TGTGCCAGTAGTATCGTGGCGGGGAACACTGAAGCTTTCTTT
. | TRBJ2-5 | . | TRBV4-1 | 14 | CASSQERDRETQYF | TGCGCCAGCAGCCAAGAGAGAGACAGAGAGACCCAGTACTTC
. | TRBJ2-5 | . | TRBV18 | 11 | CASSRGETQYF | TGTGCCAGCTCACGAGGGGAGACCCAGTACTTC
. | TRBJ2-1 | . | TRBV7-8 | 15 | CASSLVASTQGEQFF | TGTGCCAGCAGCTTAGTAGCTAGCACCCAAGGTGAGCAGTTCTTC
. | TRBJ2-3 | . | TRBV13 | 16 | CASSLVGRDPADTQYF | TGTGCCAGCAGCTTAGTCGGCAGGGATCCCGCCGATACGCAGTATTTT
few | TRBJ1-2 | . | TRBV5-4 | 14 | CASSTDRGSYGYTF | TGTGCCAGCAGCACTGACCGAGGGTCCTATGGCTACACCTTC
. | TRBJ2-1 | TRBD2 | TRBV5-1 | 19 | CASSHGTSGRANRIGEQFF | TGCGCCAGCAGCCACGGGACTAGCGGGAGGGCCAATCGGATAGGTGAGCAGTTCTTC
. | TRBJ2-1 | . | TRBV27 | 15 | CASRRPGVYHNEQFF | TGTGCCAGCAGGCGACCGGGGGTATACCACAATGAGCAGTTCTTC
. | TRBJ1-3 | TRBD1 | TRBV6-5 | 15 | CASSYQTGAGNTIYF | TGTGCCAGCAGTTACCAGACAGGGGCTGGAAACACCATATATTTT
. | TRBJ2-7 | . | TRBV9 | 14 | CASSVGGKGLEQYF | TGTGCCAGCAGCGTAGGTGGGAAGGGTTTGGAGCAGTACTTC
. | TRBJ2-3 | TRBD2 | TRBV5-1 | 14 | CASSPGLLTDTQYF | TGCGCCAGCAGCCCGGGACTACTCACAGATACGCAGTATTTT
. | TRBJ1-5 | TRBD1 | TRBV15 | 16 | CATSRGSGGRGQPQHF | TGTGCCACCAGCAGAGGATCAGGGGGCAGGGGACAGCCCCAGCATTTT
. | TRBJ2-7 | . | TRBV27 | 14 | CASSLSPRAYEQYF | TGTGCCAGCAGTTTAAGCCCCAGGGCCTACGAGCAGTACTTC